This T cell receptor (beta chain) was identified in a study of blood T cell repertoires in COVID-19. Germline CDR1 and CDR2: SGHRS and YFSETQ. V was clipped by 0 bases and J by 2 bases; unmatched bases: 7. This CDR3 has 17 amino acids. Only in-frame clones appear in the TCRdb table, and some are missing; sequencing was by immunoSEQ multiplex PCR. The sample includes roughly 110,000 clones, approximately 85% of them seen just once. Patients from Seattle were sampled longitudinally, starting during active infection. The TCR was taken from a woman aged 55-69 years with COVID-19, enrolled during active disease. This rearrangement joins TRBV5-1 to TRBJ2-3; 9 bases agree with TRBD2. The sequenced sample consisted of peripheral blood. The CDR3 sequence: CASSLATSGANTDTQYF. For the CDR3, the DNA is TGCGCCAGCAGCTTGGCGACTAGCGGAGCTAACACAGATACGCAGTATTTT.